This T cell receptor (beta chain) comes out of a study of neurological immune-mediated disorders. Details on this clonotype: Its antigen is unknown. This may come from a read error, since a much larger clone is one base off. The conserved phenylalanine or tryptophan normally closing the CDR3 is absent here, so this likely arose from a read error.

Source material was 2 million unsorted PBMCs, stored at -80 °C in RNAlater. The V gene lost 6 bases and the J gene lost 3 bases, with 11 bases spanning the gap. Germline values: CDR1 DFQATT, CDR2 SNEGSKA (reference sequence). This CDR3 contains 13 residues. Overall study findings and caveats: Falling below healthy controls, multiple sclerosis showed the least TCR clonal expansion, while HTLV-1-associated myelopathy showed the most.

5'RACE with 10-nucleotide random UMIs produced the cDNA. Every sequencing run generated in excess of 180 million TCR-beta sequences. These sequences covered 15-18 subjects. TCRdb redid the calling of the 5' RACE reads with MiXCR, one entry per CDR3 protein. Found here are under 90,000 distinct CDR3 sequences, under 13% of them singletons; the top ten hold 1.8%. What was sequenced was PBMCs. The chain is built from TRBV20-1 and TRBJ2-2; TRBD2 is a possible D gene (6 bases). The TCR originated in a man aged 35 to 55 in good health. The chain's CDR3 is CSALSGDTGELFL. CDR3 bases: TGCAGTGCCCTATCGGGGGACACCGGGGAGCTGTTTTTA.